A single sample gave rise to the 17 T cell receptor beta chains below, sequenced in a study of T cell responses to AZD1222 COVID-19 vaccine. Libraries were prepared by immunoSEQ multiplex PCR; TCRdb keeps only in-frame clonotypes and omits some of them. The sample lists about 110,000 clones, approximately 89% occurring once. Sequenced here: peripheral blood, sampled on day 0 of MenACWY control vaccination. The origin of the receptors is an adult in good health.

In its sample, this clone was seen once. The V call is TRBV28, the J call TRBJ1-6, with D perhaps TRBD1 (6 bases). Trimming left V 5 bases short and J 1 base short, with 15 bases between. Germline values: CDR1 MDHEN, CDR2 SYDVKM. This CDR3 contains 17 residues. This CDR3 reads CASSTAGASSYNSPLHF. The CDR3 region has the DNA TGTGCCAGCAGTACGGCAGGGGCATCGTCCTATAATTCACCCCTCCACTTT.

The V and J genes are TRBV3-1 (or the pseudogene TRBV3-2) and TRBJ1-5, with no clear D. Germline assignment: CDR1 LGHDT and CDR2 YNNKEL (reference sequence). CDR3 length: 14 amino acids. Deletions cut 1 base from V and 6 bases from J, with 10 bases between. The DNA of the CDR3 is TGTGCCAGCAGCCAAGGCGTGGTGGGTCAGCCCCAGCATTTT. As protein: CASSQGVVGQPQHF.

The gene calls are TRBV7-9 and TRBJ2-1; unclear D gene. Between the trimmed V and J ends, which lost 4 bases and 8 bases, there was a span of 18 bases. The CDR3 has 15 amino acids. Looked up from germline, CDR1 is SEHNR and CDR2 is FQNEAQ (reference sequence). The CDR3 bases are TGTGCCAGCAGCTCCCCCGGACCGCAAGTCCATGAGCAGTTCTTC. Translated, it gives CASSSPGPQVHEQFF.

This rearrangement joins TRBV11-3 to TRBJ1-2; TRBD1 agrees at 9 bases. Trimming took 3 bases from V and 3 from J; bases not matched to a gene: 8. This CDR3 contains 16 residues. In germline, CDR1 is SGHNT, CDR2 YENEEA. The CDR3 region is CASSFGGQGVDYGYTF. In nucleotides, the CDR3 is TGTGCCAGCAGCTTTGGGGGACAGGGTGTCGACTATGGCTACACCTTC.

The rearrangement joins TRBV4-3 to TRBJ1-2, with TRBD1 matching 10 bases. Germline-derived CDR1 and CDR2 are LGHNA and YSLEER. The junction had 5 bases not matched to a gene; V was cut back by 0 bases and J by 7 bases. The CDR3 consists of 15 residues. The CDR3 bases are TGCGCCAGCAGCCAAGATTGGGGACAGGGGCTTGGCTACACCTTC. Translated: CASSQDWGQGLGYTF.

This chain connects TRBV19 to TRBJ1-1; D perhaps matches TRBD1 (6 bases). The CDR3 length is 16 residues. The germline V gene has CDR1 LNHDA and CDR2 SQIVND (reference sequence). With 3 bases removed from V and 0 bases from J, the gap between germline ends came to 14 bases. DNA of the CDR3: TGTGCCAGTAGTATCCCAAGGGGGGAAATGAACACTGAAGCTTTCTTT. It is translated as CASSIPRGEMNTEAFF.

The chain combines TRBV14 with TRBJ1-4; TRBD1 aligns across 11 bases. The CDR3 extends over 17 amino acids. Germline loops: CDR1 SGHDN, CDR2 FVKESK. V lost 1 base, J lost 1 base, and 2 bases stayed unmatched. CDR3 sequence: CASSQGGTGGTNEKLFF. Written as DNA, the CDR3 is TGTGCCAGCAGCCAAGGGGGGACAGGGGGAACTAATGAAAAACTGTTTTTT.

This chain connects TRBV6-5 to TRBJ1-3; tentative D call: TRBD1 (5 bases). The CDR3 is 15 amino acids. CDR1 is MNHEY, CDR2 SVGAGI, per germline. The ends were cut back, 6 bases at V and 4 bases at J, with 16 bases in the middle. CDR3: CASSSDTDGGNTIYF. For the CDR3, the DNA is TGTGCCAGCAGCTCGGACACCGACGGAGGAAACACCATATATTTT.

The rearrangement uses TRBV19 and TRBJ1-4; no definite D call. The CDR3 spans 16 residues. Germline V gene lookup returns CDR1 LNHDA and CDR2 SQIVND (reference sequence). V was trimmed by 5 bases and J by 2 bases, leaving 15 bases between them. The DNA of the CDR3 is TGTGCCAGTAGTTCGGTGTTACTCCTTACTAATGAAAAACTGTTTTTT. The encoded protein is CASSSVLLLTNEKLFF.

The J gene is TRBJ1-4, the V gene TRBV24-1; a weak D match, TRBD1 (5 bases). V was clipped by 9 bases and J by 5 bases, with 9 bases between them. CDR3 size: 12 residues. CDR1 is KGHDR and CDR2 is SFDVKD in the germline V gene. CDR3 in DNA: TGTGCCACCTCTGGGGGGAATGAAAAACTGTTTTTT. Protein: CATSGGNEKLFF.

The V call is TRBV2, the J call TRBJ1-2; the D gene is possibly TRBD1 (5 bases). V lost 1 base, J lost 4 bases, and 16 bases lay in between. Germline loops: CDR1 SNHLY, CDR2 FYNNEI. The CDR3 contains 16 residues. The CDR3 here is CASSEESPTGRYGYTF. CDR3 nucleotide sequence: TGTGCCAGCAGTGAAGAAAGTCCCACAGGCCGCTATGGCTACACCTTC.

The V gene is TRBV29-1, the J gene TRBJ1-5; no clear D gene. CDR1 is SQVTM and CDR2 is ANQGSEA in the germline V gene. The CDR3 runs to 13 residues. Trimming removed 4 bases from V and 3 bases from J, with 10 bases in between. Here the CDR3 reads CSVVYSFNQPQHF. CDR3 coding DNA: TGCAGCGTTGTATACAGCTTCAATCAGCCCCAGCATTTT.

The rearrangement uses TRBV27 and TRBJ2-7; D might be TRBD2 (6 bases). Trimming stripped 8 bases from V and 3 bases from J, with 20 bases between. This CDR3 spans 15 amino acids. CDR1 and CDR2 from the germline V gene are MNHEY and SMNVEV (reference sequence). This chain's CDR3 is CASGNRGTEVYEQYF. The CDR3 nucleotides are TGTGCCAGCGGCAACCGCGGGACCGAAGTCTACGAGCAGTACTTC.

The gene calls are TRBV28 and TRBJ2-7, with a possible D match to TRBD1 (5 bases). CDR1 is MDHEN and CDR2 is SYDVKM in the germline V gene. The CDR3 runs 15 residues. With 6 bases removed from V and 0 bases from J, the gap between germline ends came to 15 bases. The CDR3 DNA reads TGTGCCAGCAGGGGGTTGACAGAGAGCTCCTACGAGCAGTACTTC. Amino acid sequence: CASRGLTESSYEQYF.

The chain combines TRBV28 with TRBJ1-4; 11 nucleotides line up with TRBD1. Germline CDR1 reads MDHEN; CDR2 reads SYDVKM. Unmatched junction bases numbered 7, after V lost 5 bases and J lost 8 bases. This CDR3 comprises 15 residues. CDR3 nucleotide sequence: TGTGCCAGCAGTACTATCGGGACAGGGGGAGAAAAACTGTTTTTT. Amino acid sequence: CASSTIGTGGEKLFF.

The rearrangement uses TRBV4-2 and TRBJ1-2, with 10 bases aligning to TRBD1. This CDR3 is built from 15 residues. Germline CDR1 and CDR2: LGHNA and YNFKEQ. V lost 4 bases to trimming and J lost 6 bases; unmatched junction nucleotides: 8. CDR3 in amino acids: CASSPDDRGRNGYTF. CDR3 DNA: TGTGCCAGCAGCCCTGATGACAGGGGGCGGAATGGCTACACCTTC.

In this sample, this clone turned up once. The V gene is TRBV21-1, the J gene TRBJ1-3; TRBD1, the D gene given by the table, was not confirmed from the DNA. TRBV21-1 represents a pseudogene. The CDR3 runs to 18 residues. CDR3: CASSKEDLGQSPGNTIYF. CDR3 coding DNA: TGTGCCAGCAGCAAAGAGGACCTAGGACAGAGCCCTGGAAACACCATATATTTT.